The 27 T cell receptor beta chains below come from one sample, sequenced in a study of cytomegalovirus exposure and HLA in healthy donors. In the PCR, 60 Vbeta and 13 Jbeta primers were used. The method was immunoSEQ multiplex PCR; TCRdb's version includes in-frame clones alone and lacks a portion of them. The sample contains 200,000 to 250,000 clones, just under 85% of which appear only once. Sequencing was performed on PBMCs. These receptors originate from a woman aged 40 to 50 in good health and CMV-seronegative.

The V call is TRBV12-5, the J call TRBJ2-1; 7 bases are a match to TRBD1. V lost 3 bases to trimming and J lost 1 base; unmatched junction nucleotides: 24. The CDR3 has 22 residues. Germline CDR1 and CDR2: LGHNT and FRNRAP. DNA for the CDR3: TGTGCTAGTGGTTTTCACAGTGCTCTTCAGCTCGGGCCACAGGGGTCCTACAATGAGCAGTTCTTC. This sequence encodes CASGFHSALQLGPQGSYNEQFF.

J is TRBJ1-4 and V is TRBV30; weak D call: TRBD1 (5 bases). Trimming cost V 3 bases and J 6 bases, with 8 bases left between them. The germline gives CDR1 GTSNPN, CDR2 SVGIG (reference sequence). This CDR3 has 12 amino acids. For the CDR3, the DNA is TGTGCCTGGAGGGGGCTAGATGAAAAACTGTTTTTT. Its translation: CAWRGLDEKLFF. The full variable domain, rest sourced from reference TRBV30 and TRBJ1-4, is SQTIHQWPATLVQPVGSPLSLECTVEGTSNPNLYWYRQAAGRGLQLLFYSVGIGQISSEVPQNLSASRPQDRQFILSSKKLLLSDSGFYLCAWRGLDEKLFFGSGTQLSVL.

The rearrangement uses TRBV28 and TRBJ1-1; D might be TRBD1 (5 bases). This CDR3 has 14 residues. V lost 8 bases and J lost 1, with 14 bases in between. Germline V lookup: CDR1 MDHEN, CDR2 SYDVKM. Written as DNA, the CDR3 is TGTGCCAGCGGGGGACCGGGAGGGAACACTGAAGCTTTCTTT. It encodes CASGGPGGNTEAFF. The full variable domain, in which reference TRBV28 and TRBJ1-1 provide the parts outside the CDR3, is DVKVTQSSRYLVKRTGEKVFLECVQDMDHENMFWYRQDPGLGLRLIYFSYDVKMKEKGDIPEGYSVSREKKERFSLILESASTNQTSMYLCASGGPGGNTEAFFGQGTRLTVV.

The rearrangement links TRBV7-3 to TRBJ1-1, with D perhaps matching TRBD1 (6 bases). The CDR3 is 15 amino acids. Germline CDR1 reads SGHTA; CDR2 reads FQGTGA. V was clipped by 0 bases and J by 1 base, with 9 bases between them. The CDR3 spells CASSLTAGENTEAFF. In nucleotides, the CDR3 is TGTGCCAGCAGCTTAACAGCAGGGGAGAACACTGAAGCTTTCTTT.

The chain is built from TRBV6-5 and TRBJ2-7; tentative D call: TRBD1 (6 bases). V dropped 0 bases and J dropped 7 bases, with 10 bases sitting between them. Looked up from germline, CDR1 is MNHEY and CDR2 is SVGAGI. The CDR3 spans 13 residues. CDR3 sequence reads: CASSYSPGAEQYF. DNA of the CDR3: TGTGCCAGCAGTTACTCTCCAGGGGCAGAGCAGTACTTC.

This clone showed up just once. The chain has TRBV5-1 and TRBJ2-2; 9 bases line up with TRBD2. In germline, CDR1 is SGHRS, CDR2 YFSETQ. Germline trimming cut 3 bases from V and 2 bases from J; bases unmatched to any gene: 8. There are 17 residues in the CDR3. The CDR3 sequence: CASSSRIAGANTGELFF. Written as DNA, the CDR3 is TGCGCCAGCAGCTCCCGGATAGCGGGGGCTAACACCGGGGAGCTGTTTTTT.

The chain uses TRBV15 and TRBJ2-5; tentative D call: TRBD2 (6 bases). TRBJ2-7 explains the end of the DNA better; the J call may be wrong. The CDR3 runs to 15 residues. The germline CDR1 and CDR2 sequences are LNHNV and YYDKDF (reference sequence). The DNA for the CDR3 is TGTGCCACCAGCGCCGGGCGGGGCGGGACCTACGAGCAGTACTTC. Translating it yields CATSAGRGGTYEQYF.

The CDR3 here is CASTVGLAGRNEQFF. For the CDR3, the DNA is TGTGCCAGCACCGTAGGGCTAGCGGGGCGCAATGAGCAGTTCTTC. The gene calls are TRBV27 and TRBJ2-1; 9 bases agree with TRBD2. Trimming removed 7 bases from V and 6 bases from J; junction bases left unmatched: 10. The CDR3 is 15 amino acids. The germline V gene encodes CDR1 MNHEY and CDR2 SMNVEV (reference sequence).

V usage is TRBV30 and J usage is TRBJ2-1, with D tentatively TRBD2 (6 bases). CDR3 size: 13 residues. V was shortened by 2 bases and J by 5 bases, with 10 bases between the two germline ends. The germline CDR1 and CDR2 sequences are GTSNPN and SVGIG (reference sequence). The DNA of the CDR3 is TGTGCCTGGAGTAGCGGGTTGAACAATGAGCAGTTCTTC. It codes for CAWSSGLNNEQFF.

The chain carries TRBV11-2 and TRBJ2-5; TRBD2 is a possible D gene (7 bases). Trimming shortened V by 5 bases and J by 2 bases, and 15 bases separated the two germline ends. Germline CDR1 and CDR2: SGHAT and FQNNGV. The CDR3 sequence is 15 residues long. The chain's CDR3 is CASSQGTILQETQYF. As DNA, the CDR3 is TGTGCCAGCAGCCAGGGGACTATCCTACAAGAGACCCAGTACTTC.

This chain uses TRBV7-9 with TRBJ2-5; 9 positions agree with TRBD2. The CDR3 consists of 15 residues. CDR1 and CDR2 (germline): SEHNR, FQNEAQ (reference sequence). After removal of 4 bases from V and 5 bases from J, the junction contained 8 bases not matched to a gene. CDR3 coding DNA: TGTGCCAGCAGCTCCCCTAGCGGGATAGGGGAGACCCAGTACTTC. Its protein product is CASSSPSGIGETQYF.

J is TRBJ2-7 and V is TRBV7-9; 8 nucleotides line up with TRBD2. Germline values: CDR1 SEHNR, CDR2 FQNEAQ (reference sequence). V shed 1 base and J 4 bases; nucleotides not matched to a gene: 12. The length of the CDR3 is 17 residues. DNA of the CDR3: TGTGCCAGCAGCTTAGTCTTGGCGGGGGGCTTCATTTACGAGCAGTACTTC. It is translated as CASSLVLAGGFIYEQYF.

This chain connects TRBV10-2 to TRBJ1-2; TRBD1 matches at 10 bases. Germline CDR1 reads WSHSY; CDR2 reads SAAADI. The CDR3 is 17 amino acids. V was pared by 0 bases and J by 6 bases, with 10 bases of the junction left unmatched. DNA of the CDR3: TGCGCCAGCAGTGAGTCGGAAGGGACAGGGGCACTGGATGGCTACACCTTC. Encoded protein: CASSESEGTGALDGYTF.

This chain connects TRBV5-1 to TRBJ2-3; the match to TRBD1 covers 7 bases. The germline CDR1 and CDR2 sequences are SGHRS and YFSETQ. The CDR3 is 15 residues long. V was clipped by 2 bases and J by 1 base; unmatched bases: 4. The CDR3 nucleotides read TGCGCCAGCAGCTTACGGACAGGAGGCACAGATACGCAGTATTTT. This gives the protein CASSLRTGGTDTQYF.

The chain is built from TRBV19 and TRBJ2-7; the match to TRBD1 covers 9 bases. The length of the CDR3 is 16 residues. Germline loops: CDR1 LNHDA, CDR2 SQIVND (reference sequence). V shed 4 bases and J 5 bases; nucleotides not matched to a gene: 12. Here the CDR3 DNA reads TGTGCCAGTAGTACTTACCGGGACAGGGTCTCTAACGAGCAGTACTTC. Its protein is CASSTYRDRVSNEQYF.

The chain carries TRBV30 and TRBJ1-5, with D perhaps matching TRBD1 (5 bases). This CDR3 is built from 18 residues. V lost 0 bases and J 0 bases, leaving 18 bases between the germline ends. Per germline, CDR1 GTSNPN and CDR2 SVGIG (reference sequence). The CDR3 DNA is TGTGCCTGGAGTGTCTTTCGCTCGGGACTTCCTAGCAATCAGCCCCAGCATTTT. Amino acids: CAWSVFRSGLPSNQPQHF.

This clone appeared once. One junction end does not reproduce the germline sequence, and a read error may be involved. The CDR3 nucleotides read TGTTCCAGCAGCTTCGTGACAGGGGACACTGAAGCTTTCTTT. Translation gives CSSSFVTGDTEAFF. The J gene is TRBJ1-1, the V gene TRBV7-9, with 8 nucleotides matching TRBD1. This CDR3 is built from 14 residues. Germline loops: CDR1 SEHNR, CDR2 FQNEAQ (reference sequence). The whole variable domain, remainder taken from reference TRBV7-9 and TRBJ1-1, is DTGVSQNPRHKITKRGQNVTFRCDPISEHNRLYWYRQTLGQGPEFLTYFQNEAQLEKSRLLSDRFSAERPKGSFSTLEIQRTEQGDSAMYLCSSSFVTGDTEAFFGQGTRLTVV.

The chain recombines TRBV5-4 with TRBJ2-7; a weak D match, TRBD2 (5 bases). The germline CDR1 and CDR2 sequences are SGHNT and YYREEE (reference sequence). The CDR3 sequence is 13 residues long. The V end lost 1 base, the J end lost 3 bases, and 8 bases lay between the germline ends. Here the CDR3 reads CASSLYGDYEQYF. CDR3 DNA sequence: TGTGCCAGCAGCTTGTACGGGGACTACGAGCAGTACTTC.

In the case of this clone: A junction boundary mismatches the germline segment, possibly from a read error. The chain couples TRBV7-9 to TRBJ2-1, with 12 bases lining up with TRBD2. Germline loops: CDR1 SEHNR, CDR2 FQNEAQ (reference sequence). The CDR3 is made up of 11 amino acids. CDR3 loop: CASSRLAGGIF. In nucleotides, the CDR3 is TGTGCCAGCTCCCGTCTAGCGGGGGGGATCTTC.

Here the CDR3 DNA reads TGTGCCAGCAGTTACTCGGGCGGGGATGGCTACACCTTC. Translated, it gives CASSYSGGDGYTF. This chain connects TRBV6-5 to TRBJ1-2; D not resolved. In germline, CDR1 is MNHEY, CDR2 SVGAGI. Trimming shortened V by 0 bases and J by 6 bases, and 8 bases separated the two germline ends. CDR3 length equals 13 residues.

The chain is built from TRBV7-9 and TRBJ2-2; D call uncertain. Trimming left V 2 bases short and J 8 bases short, with 6 bases between. The CDR3 contains 12 residues. Looked up from germline, CDR1 is SEHNR and CDR2 is FQNEAQ (reference sequence). CDR3 coding DNA: TGTGCCAGCAGCTTACAAACTGGGGAGCTGTTTTTT. Translating gives CASSLQTGELFF.

The chain carries TRBV6-6 and TRBJ2-5, with TRBD1 identical over 7 bases. This CDR3 comprises 15 residues. The germline V gene has CDR1 MNHNY and CDR2 SVGAGI (reference sequence). V lost 10 bases and J lost 3; bases outside the gene matches: 14. The CDR3 spells CAIRGTRTGEETQYF. DNA for the CDR3: TGTGCCATAAGGGGAACTCGGACAGGAGAAGAGACCCAGTACTTC.

This chain uses TRBV2 with TRBJ2-1, with TRBD2 identical over 15 bases. Trimming at V came to 6 bases and at J to 4 bases, leaving 1 base not matched to a gene. CDR3 size: 15 residues. The germline V gene has CDR1 SNHLY and CDR2 FYNNEI. The CDR3 loop reads CASSGTSGGYNEQFF. The CDR3 DNA follows: TGTGCCAGCAGCGGGACTAGCGGGGGGTACAATGAGCAGTTCTTC.

The chain carries TRBV5-4 and TRBJ2-7, with 9 bases fitting TRBD1. The V segment lost 2 bases and the J segment 3 bases; nucleotides outside the gene matches: 3. The CDR3 consists of 14 residues. Looked up from germline, CDR1 is SGHNT and CDR2 is YYREEE (reference sequence). In DNA form, the CDR3 reads TGTGCCAGCAGCTTCGGGACAGGGAACTACGAGCAGTACTTC. Its translation: CASSFGTGNYEQYF.

CDR3 coding DNA: TGTGCCAGTTTCCGTAGCGGAGGGGAGACCCAGTACTTC. Its protein is CASFRSGGETQYF. The chain employs TRBV2 and TRBJ2-5; maybe TRBD2 (6 bases). The CDR3 is made up of 13 amino acids. V was pared by 9 bases and J by 5 bases, with 16 bases between. CDR1 and CDR2 from the germline V gene are SNHLY and FYNNEI.

J is TRBJ1-2 and V is TRBV28; D is uncertain. The CDR3 runs to 13 residues. Trimming removed 4 bases from V and 4 bases from J, with 10 bases in between. Looked up from germline, CDR1 is MDHEN and CDR2 is SYDVKM. The CDR3 DNA follows: TGTGCCAGCAGTTCCCCCCAACTCTATGGCTACACCTTC. The encoded protein is CASSSPQLYGYTF.

CDR3 nucleotides: TGTGCCAGCAGTTACTCGAGAACAGGGATGACTGAAGCTTTCTTT. Amino acids: CASSYSRTGMTEAFF. The genes are TRBV6-5 and TRBJ1-1, with a weak D call TRBD1 (6 bases). Trimming shortened V by 0 bases and J by 5 bases, and 13 bases separated the two germline ends. Per germline, CDR1 MNHEY and CDR2 SVGAGI. This CDR3 has 15 amino acids.